This TCR beta chain was obtained from a study of blood T cells in healthy people across ages. Across the study: Capture via template switching afforded approximately one barcoded beta molecule per two T cells.

Whole-study findings and limits: CMV status of donors was not determined, possibly confounding expanded clonotype changes. The long-lived group displayed more naive CD4+ cells, plus higher diversity, than the aged donors did.

This clonotype was picked up a small number of times. Its specificity is not known. The V and J ends lost 7 bases and 4 bases respectively, with 11 bases between them. CDR1 is SGHTA and CDR2 is FQGNSA in the germline V gene. The CDR3 length is 12 residues. A second roughly 6 to 11 cycle PCR used barcoded and J-beta primers. TCRdb re-derived calls from the 5' RACE reads in MiXCR, one entry per CDR3 protein. The sample gives just under 900,000 distinct CDR3 sequences, around 26% of which show up once; 15% to 20% is in the top ten. The chain has TRBV7-2 and TRBJ2-7; tentatively, D is TRBD1 (6 bases). This clonotype was obtained from a woman aged 80 or over in good health. The sample taken for sequencing was blood. The CDR3 DNA reads as TGTGCCAGCAACATACAGGGTTACGAGCAGTACTTC. This sequence encodes CASNIQGYEQYF.